One T cell receptor beta chain is described in this entry. These data originate in a study of OX40 agonist ivuxolimab in advanced cancers. The assay was immunoSEQ multiplex PCR, and TCRdb's table has in-frame clones only and misses some. The sample carries about 37,000 clones, roughly nine tenths recorded once. Germline assignment: CDR1 SGHAT and CDR2 FQNNGV. V lost 0 bases to trimming and J lost 10 bases; unmatched junction nucleotides: 8. The CDR3 is 15 amino acids. The source of this sequence is an adult with an advanced solid tumor such as melanoma, head and neck, liver or kidney cancer. The sequencing used CD4+ or CD8+ T cells sorted from blood, collected in a trial of the OX40 agonist ivuxolimab. The V gene is TRBV11-2, the J gene TRBJ1-3; 8 positions match TRBD1. Here the CDR3 reads CASSLEAQGARTIYF. The CDR3 DNA follows: TGTGCCAGCAGCTTAGAGGCTCAGGGGGCTCGTACCATATATTTT.